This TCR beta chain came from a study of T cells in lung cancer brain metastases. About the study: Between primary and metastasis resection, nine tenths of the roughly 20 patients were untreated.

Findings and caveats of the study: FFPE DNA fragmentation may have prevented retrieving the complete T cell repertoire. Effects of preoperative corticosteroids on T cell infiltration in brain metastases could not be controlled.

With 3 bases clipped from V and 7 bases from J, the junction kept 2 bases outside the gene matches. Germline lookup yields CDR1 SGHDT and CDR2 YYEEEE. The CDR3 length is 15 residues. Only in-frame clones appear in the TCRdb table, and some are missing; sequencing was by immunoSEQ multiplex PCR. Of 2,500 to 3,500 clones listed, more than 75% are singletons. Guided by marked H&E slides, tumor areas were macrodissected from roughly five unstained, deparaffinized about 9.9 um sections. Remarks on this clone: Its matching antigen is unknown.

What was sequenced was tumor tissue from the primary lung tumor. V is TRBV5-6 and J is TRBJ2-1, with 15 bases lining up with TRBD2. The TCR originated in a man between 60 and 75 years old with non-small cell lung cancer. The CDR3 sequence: CASSWGLAGGNEQFF. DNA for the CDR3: TGTGCCAGCAGCTGGGGACTAGCGGGAGGTAATGAGCAGTTCTTC.